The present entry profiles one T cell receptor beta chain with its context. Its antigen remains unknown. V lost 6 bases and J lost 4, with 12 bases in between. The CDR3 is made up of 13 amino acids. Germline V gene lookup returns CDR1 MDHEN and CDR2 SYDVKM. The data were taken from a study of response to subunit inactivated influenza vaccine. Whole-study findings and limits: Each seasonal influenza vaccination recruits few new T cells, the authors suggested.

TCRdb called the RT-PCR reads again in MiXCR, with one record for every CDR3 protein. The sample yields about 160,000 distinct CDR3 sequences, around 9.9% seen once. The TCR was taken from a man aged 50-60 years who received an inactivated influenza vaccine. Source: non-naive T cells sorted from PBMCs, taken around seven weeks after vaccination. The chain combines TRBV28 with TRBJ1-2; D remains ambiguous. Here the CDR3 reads CASSIGLIYGYTF. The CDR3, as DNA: TGTGCCAGCAGCATCGGGCTCATCTATGGCTACACCTTC.